This T cell receptor (beta chain) was found in a study of vaccination and CD4 T cells after COVID-19. In the study overall: The convalescent population consisted of six males and four females, two of whom were of Hispanic ethnicity. Median time from COVID diagnosis to post-COVID sampling was 101 days (35 to 161).

The CDR3 contains 13 residues. Germline CDR1 MRHNA, CDR2 SNTAGT. Germline trimming cut 6 bases from V and 3 bases from J; bases unmatched to any gene: 2. Described treatment: roughly 10-day PBMC culture with coronavirus spike peptide pools or control peptides (ViraFEST assay). These CD4+ T cells came from an unexposed donor, sampled before the COVID-19 pandemic (2011-2018). With roughly 10 ug/ml peptide pools and roughly 9.2 IU/ml IL-2, PBMCs were cultured at some 2 million per well. Details on this clonotype: Its matching antigen is unknown.

The Oncomine TCR Beta short-read assay generated sequence data from the DNA of cultured CD4+ T cells. TCRdb reprocessed the PCR reads with MiXCR, giving one entry per CDR3 protein. The sample yields fewer than 3,500 distinct CDR3 sequences, about two fifths seen once. The TCR originated in a human donor in good health. The chain links TRBV6-4 to TRBJ1-1; 9 nucleotides match TRBD1. What was sequenced was CD4+ T cells from blood, cultured in vitro. The CDR3 DNA reads TGTGCCAGCAGCCGGACAGGGGACACTGAAGCTTTCTTT. Translation gives CASSRTGDTEAFF.